The source of this TCR beta chain is a study of cytomegalovirus exposure and HLA in healthy donors. Germline V gene lookup returns CDR1 SGHNT and CDR2 YYREEE (reference sequence). The CDR3 sequence is 15 residues long. J was trimmed by 6 bases and V by 3 bases; bases with no gene match: 11. Sequenced by immunoSEQ multiplex PCR; TCRdb stores in-frame clones only, minus some. The data show over 60,000 clones, approximately 94% seen once. Concerning this clone: Its antigen is as yet unknown.

Study findings and constraints: One later analysis, an examination of the 90 to 150 validation repertoires, found that first-cohort TCR clusters tended to co-occur in them.

While the first cohort had 700 or so subjects, the donors belonged to the separate validation cohort of about 120 subjects. The chain recombines TRBV5-4 with TRBJ2-5; the match to TRBD1 covers 7 bases. What was sequenced was PBMCs. This clonotype originated in a man between 18 and 35 years old in good health and CMV-seropositive. Here the CDR3 reads CASSYGTEGRKTQYF. In nucleotides, the CDR3 is TGTGCCAGCAGCTACGGGACAGAGGGTCGGAAGACCCAGTACTTC.